This T cell receptor (beta chain) was obtained from a study of cytomegalovirus exposure and HLA in healthy donors. V gave up 7 bases and J gave up 2 bases; unmatched junction bases: 3. Germline V gene sequence: CDR1 SQVTM, CDR2 ANQGSEA. The CDR3 totals 13 residues. The PCR used 60 Vbeta and 13 Jbeta primers. Clones were read by immunoSEQ multiplex PCR, and TCRdb kept only the in-frame ones, dropping some. The profile shows 95,000 to 110,000 clones, over 60% of them singletons. The clonotype originates from a male donor in good health and CMV-seronegative. V and J are TRBV29-1 and TRBJ2-7, with 12 bases fitting TRBD2. The sample taken for sequencing was PBMCs. The CDR3 here is CSALAGGPYEQYF. The CDR3 nucleotides are TGCAGCGCTCTAGCGGGAGGGCCCTACGAGCAGTACTTC.